Sequencing of this T cell receptor (beta chain) was carried out in a study of shared clonotypes between healthy human individuals. Across the study: The study used three CD4 naive, three CD4 memory, two CD8 naive and one CD8 memory plate per donor.

CDR1 is SGHTS and CDR2 is YDEGEE in the germline V gene. CDR3 size: 11 residues. Deletions cut 5 bases from V and 5 bases from J, with 4 bases between. Naive CD8 cells lacked CD45RO and underwent positive selection for CCR7, leaving out terminally differentiated effector memory CD45RA+ cells. Measured with immunoSEQ multiplex PCR; TCRdb has only the in-frame clones, and not every one. The data contain around 600,000 clones, roughly 95% of them singletons. Sequencing input: naive CD8+ T cells sorted from blood. The rearrangement uses TRBV5-8 and TRBJ2-2; no clear D. This TCR came from a woman aged 30 to 39 in good health. The CDR3 nucleotides read TGTGCCAGCAGAAATACCGGGGAGCTGTTTTTT. Translating gives CASRNTGELFF. Variable domain in full (rest from reference TRBV5-8 and TRBJ2-2): EAGVTQSPTHLIKTRGQQATLRCSPISGHTSVYWYQQALGLGLQFLLWYDEGEERNRGNFPPRFSGRQFPNYSSELNVNALELEDSALYLCASRNTGELFFGEGSRLTVL.